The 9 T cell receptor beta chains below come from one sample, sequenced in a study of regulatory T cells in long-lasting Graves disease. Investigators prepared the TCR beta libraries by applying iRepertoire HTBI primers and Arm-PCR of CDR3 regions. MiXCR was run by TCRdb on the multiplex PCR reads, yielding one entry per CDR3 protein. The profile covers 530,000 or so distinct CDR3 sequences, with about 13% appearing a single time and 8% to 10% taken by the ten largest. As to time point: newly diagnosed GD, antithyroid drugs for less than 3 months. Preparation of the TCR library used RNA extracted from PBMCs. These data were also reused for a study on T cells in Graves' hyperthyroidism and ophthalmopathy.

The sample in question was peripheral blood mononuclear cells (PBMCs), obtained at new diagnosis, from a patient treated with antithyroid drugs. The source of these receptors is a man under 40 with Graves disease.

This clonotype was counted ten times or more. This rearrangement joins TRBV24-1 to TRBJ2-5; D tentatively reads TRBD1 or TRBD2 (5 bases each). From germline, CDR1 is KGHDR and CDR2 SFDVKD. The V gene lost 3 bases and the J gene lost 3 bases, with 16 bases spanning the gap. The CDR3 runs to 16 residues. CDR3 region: CATSDAPGPSEETQYF. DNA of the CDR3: TGTGCCACCAGTGATGCTCCGGGACCTTCGGAAGAGACCCAGTACTTC.

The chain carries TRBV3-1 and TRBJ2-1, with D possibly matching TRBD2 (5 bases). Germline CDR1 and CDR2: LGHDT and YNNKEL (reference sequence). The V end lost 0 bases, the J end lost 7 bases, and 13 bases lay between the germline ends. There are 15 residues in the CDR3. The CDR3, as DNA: TGTGCCAGCAGCCAAGATACGTCGCCGGGGAATGAGCAGTTCTTC. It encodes CASSQDTSPGNEQFF.

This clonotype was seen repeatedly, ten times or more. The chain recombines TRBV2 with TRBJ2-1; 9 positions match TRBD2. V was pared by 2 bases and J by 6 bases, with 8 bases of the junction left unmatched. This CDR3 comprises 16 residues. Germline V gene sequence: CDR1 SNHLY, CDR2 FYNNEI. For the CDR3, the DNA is TGTGCCAGCAGTGAAAAGTATAGCGGGAGAGGCAATGAGCAGTTCTTC. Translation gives CASSEKYSGRGNEQFF.

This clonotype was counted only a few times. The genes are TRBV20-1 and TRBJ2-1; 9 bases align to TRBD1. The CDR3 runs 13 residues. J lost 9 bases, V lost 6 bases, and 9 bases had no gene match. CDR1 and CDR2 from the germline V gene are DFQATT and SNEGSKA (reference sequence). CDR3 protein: CSAVRTGVSEQFF. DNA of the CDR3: TGCAGTGCCGTCCGGACAGGGGTATCTGAGCAGTTCTTC.

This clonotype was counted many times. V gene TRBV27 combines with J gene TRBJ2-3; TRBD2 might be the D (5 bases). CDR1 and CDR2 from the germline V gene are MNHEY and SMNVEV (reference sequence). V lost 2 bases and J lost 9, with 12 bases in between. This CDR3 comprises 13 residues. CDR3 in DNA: TGTGCCAGCAGTTTAAGTCCCGGAGGCACGCAGTATTTT. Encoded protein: CASSLSPGGTQYF.

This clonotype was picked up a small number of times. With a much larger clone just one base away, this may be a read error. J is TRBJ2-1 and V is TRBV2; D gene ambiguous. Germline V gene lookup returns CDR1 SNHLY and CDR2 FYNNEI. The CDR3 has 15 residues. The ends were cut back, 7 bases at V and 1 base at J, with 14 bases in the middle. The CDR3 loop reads CASKTPPSSYNEQFF. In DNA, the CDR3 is TGTGCCAGCAAGACACCGCCATCTTCCTACAATGAGCAGTTCTTC.

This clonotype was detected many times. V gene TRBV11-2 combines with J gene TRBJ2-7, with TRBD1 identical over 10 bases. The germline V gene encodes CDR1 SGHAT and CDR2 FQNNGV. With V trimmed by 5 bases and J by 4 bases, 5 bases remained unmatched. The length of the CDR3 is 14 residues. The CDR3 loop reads CASSPAGQGYEQYF. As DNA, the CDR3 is TGTGCCAGCAGCCCCGCGGGACAGGGGTACGAGCAGTACTTC.

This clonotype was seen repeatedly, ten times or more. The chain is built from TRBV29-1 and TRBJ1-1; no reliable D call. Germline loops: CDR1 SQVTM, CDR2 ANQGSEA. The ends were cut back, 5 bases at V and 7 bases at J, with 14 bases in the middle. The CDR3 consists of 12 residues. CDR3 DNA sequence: TGCAGCGTTCTTCCGGACTCTAATGAAGCTTTCTTT. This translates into CSVLPDSNEAFF.

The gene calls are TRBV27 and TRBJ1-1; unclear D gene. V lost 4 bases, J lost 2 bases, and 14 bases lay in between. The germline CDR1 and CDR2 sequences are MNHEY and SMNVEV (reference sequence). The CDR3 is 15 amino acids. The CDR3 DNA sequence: TGTGCCAGCAGTTCCGACCGGACGGGAAACACTGAAGCTTTCTTT. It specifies CASSSDRTGNTEAFF.